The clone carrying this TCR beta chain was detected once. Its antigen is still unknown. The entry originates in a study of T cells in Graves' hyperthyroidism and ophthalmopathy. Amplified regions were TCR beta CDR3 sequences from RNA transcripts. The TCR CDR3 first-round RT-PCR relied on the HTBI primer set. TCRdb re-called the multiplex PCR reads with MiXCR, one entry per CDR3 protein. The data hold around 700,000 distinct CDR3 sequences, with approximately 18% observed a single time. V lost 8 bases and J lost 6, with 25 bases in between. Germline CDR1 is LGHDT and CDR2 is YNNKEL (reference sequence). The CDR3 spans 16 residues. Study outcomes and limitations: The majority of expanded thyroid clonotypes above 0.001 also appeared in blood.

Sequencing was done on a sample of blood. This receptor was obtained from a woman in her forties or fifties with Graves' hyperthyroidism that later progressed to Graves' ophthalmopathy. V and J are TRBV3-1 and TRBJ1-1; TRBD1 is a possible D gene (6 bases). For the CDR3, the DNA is TGTGCCAGCCTGGGGGGGGGGCGGTATTCTTCGGCTGAAGCTTTCTTT. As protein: CASLGGGRYSSAEAFF.